This TCR beta chain was captured in a study of T cells in Graves' hyperthyroidism and ophthalmopathy. Study summary: Peripheral blood was collected at initial diagnosis, before any treatment.

In this sample, this clonotype turned up many times. Its antigen is undetermined. Patients counted as stable if ophthalmopathy did not develop within 18 months. 10 ml fresh peripheral blood yielded the PBMCs. Trimming pared 4 bases from V and 8 bases from J, leaving 14 bases between. The V gene's germline CDR1 is SNHLY and CDR2 FYNNEI. The CDR3 loop spans 13 amino acids. RNA transcripts yielded amplified TCR beta CDR3 regions. The HTBI primer set served for first-round RT-PCR of the TCR CDR3. TCRdb processed the multiplex PCR reads anew with MiXCR; each CDR3 protein has one entry. The repertoire holds about 620,000 distinct CDR3 sequences, around 15% seen once, with 3% to 4% in the top ten. Whole-study results and caveats: Among thyroid clonotypes expanded above 0.001, most also appeared in blood.

The clonotype was recovered from a woman in her 30s with Graves' hyperthyroidism. Sequences were obtained from blood. The chain uses TRBV2 and TRBJ1-2, with D tentatively TRBD1 (6 bases). DNA of the CDR3: TGTGCCAGCAGTGCCGAACAGGGTTCGGGCTACACCTTC. It is translated as CASSAEQGSGYTF.